The clone carrying this TCR beta chain was observed a few times. Antigen: not known. CDR3 length: 14 residues. With V trimmed by 7 bases and J by 10 bases, 7 bases remained unmatched. This record belongs to a study of T cells after yellow fever vaccination. Study-wide results and caveats: In post-booster samples, most primary-vaccination clones reappeared (just under 97% CD4, about 91% CD8).

TCRdb re-called the 5' RACE reads through MiXCR, storing one row per CDR3 protein. The sample consists of roughly 300,000 distinct CDR3 sequences, about 6.6% of them appearing once. The chain couples TRBV12-3 or TRBV12-4 to TRBJ1-6, with 10 positions matching TRBD1. The sequenced sample was PBMCs, obtained about 41 days after the first yellow fever vaccination. The TCR sequence derives from a man aged 18 to 30 who received the YFV17D yellow fever vaccine. The DNA for the CDR3 is TGTGCCAGCACTCCAGGGACAGGGGACTCACCCCTCCACTTT. This sequence encodes CASTPGTGDSPLHF.